A single sample gave rise to the 17 T cell receptor beta chains below, sequenced in a study of molecular identifiers for immune sequencing clone quantification. TCRdb fed the PCR reads into MiXCR, producing one record per CDR3 protein. The sample consists of roughly 100,000 distinct CDR3 sequences, under 40% of them appearing once. Source material: naive CD8+ T cells from blood, with Jurkat cell RNA spiked in. Noted subset: FACS-sorted CD8+CD4-CCR7+CD45RA+ naive T cells. The receptors stem from a human donor in good health. Some libraries in this study had Jurkat cell RNA spiked in.

A word on this clonotype: The CDR3 does not close with the conserved phenylalanine or tryptophan, likely indicating a read error. The J gene is TRBJ2-1, the V gene TRBV29-1; D remains unclear. This CDR3 region has 14 residues. With 4 bases removed from V and 8 bases from J, the gap between germline ends came to 18 bases. The germline V gene encodes CDR1 SQVTM and CDR2 ANQGSEA. CDR3 in amino acids: CSVVPPAELYEQFI. The CDR3 DNA reads as TGCAGCGTTGTCCCACCCGCGGAATTATATGAGCAGTTCATC.

On this clonotype itself: Likely a read error: the CDR3 ends without its conserved phenylalanine or tryptophan. V is TRBV9 and J is TRBJ2-2, with D unresolved. The germline V gene has CDR1 SGDLS and CDR2 YYNGEE. This CDR3 has 13 amino acids. Trimming removed 3 bases at V and 2 bases at J, with 5 bases between. CDR3 in amino acids: CASSEGNTGELFS. For the CDR3, the DNA is TGTGCCAGCAGCGAGGGAAACACCGGGGAGCTGTTTTCT.

This clonotype was seen a few times. The chain combines TRBV5-5 with TRBJ2-7, with D tentatively TRBD1 (6 bases). This CDR3 comprises 16 residues. The germline CDR1 and CDR2 sequences are SGHKS and YYEKEE (reference sequence). Trimming took off 0 bases at V and 3 bases at J, with 16 bases between the two ends. CDR3 coding DNA: TGTGCCAGCAGCTTGGACTCGGGACGGACAGACTACGAGCAGTACTTC. Translated: CASSLDSGRTDYEQYF. The whole variable domain, remainder taken from reference TRBV5-5 and TRBJ2-7, is DAGVTQSPTHLIKTRGQQVTLRCSPISGHKSVSWYQQVLGQGPQFIFQYYEKEERGRGNFPDRFSARQFPNYSSELNVNALLLGDSALYLCASSLDSGRTDYEQYFGPGTRLTVT.

This clonotype was counted at least ten times. The chain joins TRBV9 to TRBJ2-1; 8 bases match TRBD1. V shed 0 bases and J 3 bases; nucleotides not matched to a gene: 2. The germline V gene encodes CDR1 SGDLS and CDR2 YYNGEE. This CDR3 comprises 15 residues. The CDR3 region is CASSVDGQGYNEQFF. CDR3 nucleotide sequence: TGTGCCAGCAGCGTAGATGGACAGGGCTACAATGAGCAGTTCTTC.

This clonotype was picked up a small number of times. The chain couples TRBV5-1 to TRBJ1-2; unclear D gene. Deletions cut 0 bases from V and 4 bases from J, with 13 bases between. Germline V CDR1 and CDR2: SGHRS, YFSETQ. The CDR3 sequence is 15 residues long. For the CDR3, the DNA is TGCGCCAGCAGCTTGGCCTACGCTGCTCCCTATGGCTACACCTTC. It is translated as CASSLAYAAPYGYTF.

Remarks on this clonotype: This may be a read error: a much more frequent sequence differs by one nucleotide. The final CDR3 position lacks the conserved phenylalanine or tryptophan, pointing to a likely read error. The CDR3 protein is CASSLSMRLHGGSYEQYS. DNA for the CDR3: TGTGCCAGCAGTTTATCGATGCGGTTGCATGGGGGCTCCTACGAGCAGTACTCC. The chain couples TRBV27 to TRBJ2-7; either TRBD1 or TRBD2 may fit D (5 bases each). The V and J ends lost 0 bases and 0 bases respectively, with 18 bases between them. The CDR3 extends over 18 amino acids. Germline loops: CDR1 MNHEY, CDR2 SMNVEV (reference sequence).

This chain connects TRBV10-2 to TRBJ2-3, with a weak D call TRBD1 (5 bases). V lost 2 bases to trimming and J lost 0 bases, with 9 bases between them. This CDR3 spans 15 amino acids. In germline, CDR1 is WSHSY, CDR2 SAAADI. This chain's CDR3 is CASSEPTASTDTQYF. In nucleotides, the CDR3 is TGCGCCAGCAGTGAGCCGACAGCTAGCACAGATACGCAGTATTTT.

The rearrangement joins TRBV20-1 to TRBJ2-4, with a weak D call TRBD1 (6 bases). CDR1 DFQATT and CDR2 SNEGSKA come from the germline V gene (reference sequence). Trimming took off 2 bases at V and 0 bases at J, with 14 bases between the two ends. The CDR3 contains 16 residues. In DNA, the CDR3 is TGCAGTGCTAGACCGCGGACAGCCCTAGCCAAAAACATTCAGTACTTC. Translation gives CSARPRTALAKNIQYF.

About this clonotype: The junction shows a germline mismatch at one end, possibly a read error. The chain links TRBV27 to TRBJ2-1; D gene unclear. Germline CDR1 MNHEY, CDR2 SMNVEV (reference sequence). The CDR3 runs to 15 residues. The CDR3 nucleotides read TGTGCCAGCAGCCAAGGCCATATCTCCTACGATGAGCAGTTCTTC. It yields the protein CASSQGHISYDEQFF.

The chain joins TRBV15 to TRBJ1-5; no definite D call. Trimming stripped 3 bases from V and 2 bases from J, with 11 bases between. This CDR3 has 15 residues. Germline CDR1 is LNHNV and CDR2 is YYDKDF (reference sequence). CDR3 DNA sequence: TGTGCCACCAGCAGCCGACGGGGATGCAATCAGCCCCAGCATTTT. Residues: CATSSRRGCNQPQHF.

About this clonotype: This CDR3 fails to terminate in the conserved phenylalanine or tryptophan, so it likely reflects a read error. The gene calls are TRBV20-1 and TRBJ2-7; D gene unclear. CDR3 length equals 15 residues. The ends were cut back, 6 bases at V and 2 bases at J, with 20 bases in the middle. Per germline, CDR1 DFQATT and CDR2 SNEGSKA (reference sequence). The CDR3 reads CSAPPPEPPTYEQYL. In DNA form, the CDR3 reads TGCAGTGCCCCCCCTCCGGAGCCGCCTACCTACGAGCAGTACCTC.

This clonotype was found a few times. The junction and the germline gene differ at one end; a read error may be behind it. The gene calls are TRBV4-1 and TRBJ2-2, with D hard to call. The CDR3 sequence is 13 residues long. Germline V lookup: CDR1 MGHRA, CDR2 YSYEKL. The DNA of the CDR3 is TGCGCCAGCGGCCATGATTACACCGGGGAGCTGTTTTTT. It encodes CASGHDYTGELFF.

This clonotype was seen a few times. The chain is built from TRBV28 and TRBJ2-7; maybe TRBD2 (6 bases). This CDR3 contains 16 residues. Germline-derived CDR1 and CDR2 are MDHEN and SYDVKM. The V gene lost 3 bases and the J gene lost 0 bases, with 15 bases spanning the gap. As DNA, the CDR3 is TGTGCCAGCAGTTTCCCCCGGCGGGGCCACTCCTACGAGCAGTACTTC. This gives the protein CASSFPRRGHSYEQYF.

In its sample, this clonotype was seen many times. For the CDR3, the DNA is TGCGCCAGCAGCCAACTAGGGACAGGGGCCTATACGCAGTATTTT. As protein: CASSQLGTGAYTQYF. The V gene is TRBV4-3, the J gene TRBJ2-3; TRBD1 matches at 10 bases. The V segment lost 2 bases and the J segment 7 bases; nucleotides outside the gene matches: 6. The CDR3 consists of 15 residues. CDR1 is LGHNA, CDR2 YSLEER, per germline.

The rearrangement joins TRBV5-1 to TRBJ2-2; D gene unclear. CDR3 size: 17 residues. V lost 0 bases and J lost 0, with 12 bases in between. The V gene's germline CDR1 is SGHRS and CDR2 YFSETQ. For the CDR3, the DNA is TGCGCCAGCAGCTTGGGGACCGTCAGGCCGAACACCGGGGAGCTGTTTTTT. This encodes CASSLGTVRPNTGELFF.

The table lists this clonotype with a few counts. The gene calls are TRBV6-2 or TRBV6-3 and TRBJ2-7, with D unclear. This CDR3 contains 13 residues. Per the germline V gene, CDR1 is MNHEY and CDR2 is SVGEGT. V was pared by 1 base and J by 6 bases, with 10 bases between. In DNA, the CDR3 is TGTGCCAGCAGTTACTTCGACCGCGGCGAGCAGTACTTC. It yields the protein CASSYFDRGEQYF.

There are a few counts of this clonotype. The rearrangement uses TRBV7-9 and TRBJ1-1; 8 bases line up with TRBD1. The junction had 7 bases not matched to a gene; V was cut back by 6 bases and J by 10 bases. Germline-derived CDR1 and CDR2 are SEHNR and FQNEAQ (reference sequence). The CDR3 has 12 amino acids. Here the CDR3 reads CASRSDRAPAFF. As DNA, the CDR3 is TGTGCCAGCAGATCGGACAGGGCGCCAGCTTTCTTT.